These T cell receptor beta chains were read from a single sample in a study of T cell clonotyping in hematopoietic cell transplantation. Profiling relied on immunoSEQ multiplex PCR, and the TCRdb table lists in-frame clones only, not all of them. The sample carries approximately 44,000 clones, nearly 97% recorded once. Material for sequencing was peripheral blood mononuclear cells. These receptors were obtained from a man under 40 in good health. Some clones in this sample may be carry-over from other donors' samples. Both conserved end residues are trimmed from each CDR3.

v_call	j_call	cdr3_aa
TRBV5-4	TRBJ1-2	ASSWGTGTNYGYT
TRBV11-2	TRBJ1-1	ASSSGGTEAF
TRBV15	TRBJ2-1	ATSPNPGQGGVEQF
TRBV4-1	TRBJ1-1	ASSQDLGDRWAF
TRBV29-1	TRBJ2-1	SVGRGIGGNEQF
TRBV7-2	TRBJ2-7	ASSLGGGSSYEQY
TRBV7-9	TRBJ2-7	ASSASGPSYEQY
TRBV19	TRBJ2-3	ASSILGDSPDTQY
TRBV10-3	TRBJ2-7	AISESTASYEQY
TRBV5-5	TRBJ1-1	ASSPGGANTEAF
TRBV5-4	TRBJ1-4	ASSLGGVTNEKLF
TRBV7-2	TRBJ2-3	ASSHTDTQY
TRBV15	TRBJ2-7	ATSIEGGSEQY
TRBV6-1	TRBJ1-4	ASSEDLQGLEKLF
TRBV19	TRBJ2-1	ASSPRGPYNEQF
TRBV11-2	TRBJ2-1	ASSPDRGDYNEQF
TRBV9	TRBJ2-7	ASSVGGDSYEQY
TRBV6-1	TRBJ1-2	ASSEAGRFYGYT
TRBV5-6	TRBJ2-1	ASSLISGSEDEQF
TRBV5-4	TRBJ2-7	ASSLRLAGKSEQY
TRBV27	TRBJ1-2	ASRGTASHYGYT
TRBV6-4	TRBJ2-5	AKLLSGSQETQY
TRBV5-1	TRBJ1-6	ASSLLNWDSPLH
TRBV27	TRBJ2-5	ASSPIVELAGQETQY
TRBV7-3	TRBJ2-3	ASSLTGTDTQY
TRBV5-6	TRBJ1-4	ASSLGRPGANEKLF
TRBV19	TRBJ1-4	ASSILVGGAVEKLF
TRBV5-6	TRBJ2-5	ASSLGTKGETQY
TRBV25-1	TRBJ1-2	ASRGTTSNYGYT
TRBV29-1	TRBJ2-7	SVSGLVALEQY
TRBV11-2	TRBJ2-7	ASSPNSGTPGEQY
TRBV6-4	TRBJ1-5	ASSDSRGGTQH
TRBV6-1	TRBJ1-1	ASSLTGVFDTEAF
TRBV5-1	TRBJ2-7	ASSQQVIGEQY
TRBV9	TRBJ2-3	ASSLSGQFKVGDTQY
TRBV7-2	TRBJ2-7	ASSSRTGTSYEQY
TRBV19	TRBJ2-1	ASSIGQENEQF